This T cell receptor (beta chain) was documented in a study of T cells in Graves' hyperthyroidism and ophthalmopathy. Whole-study findings and limits: Ophthalmopathy was distinguished from stable hyperthyroidism by 13 V-J signatures. Peripheral blood also featured most of the thyroid clonotypes expanded above 0.001. For ophthalmopathy, model prediction preceded onset by a median around six months.

With 9 bases clipped from V and 2 bases from J, the junction kept 5 bases outside the gene matches. The CDR3 runs to 14 residues. CDR1 is MNHNS and CDR2 is SASEGT in the germline V gene. In this sample, this clonotype turned up a few times. Its cognate antigen is unknown. Researchers took RNA transcripts and amplified the TCR beta CDR3 regions from them. First-round RT-PCR targeting the TCR CDR3 was performed with the HTBI primer set. TCRdb re-called the multiplex PCR reads with MiXCR, one entry per CDR3 protein. Here the sample spans about half a million distinct CDR3 sequences, approximately 20% being singletons.

This chain connects TRBV6-1 to TRBJ2-1, with 9 bases that match TRBD2. The receptor's source is a man aged 35-49 years with Graves' ophthalmopathy. Sequencing was done on a sample of blood. The CDR3 coding sequence is TGTGCCAGGGGGGGACTAGCCCCCTACAATGAGCAGTTCTTC. Amino acids: CARGGLAPYNEQFF.